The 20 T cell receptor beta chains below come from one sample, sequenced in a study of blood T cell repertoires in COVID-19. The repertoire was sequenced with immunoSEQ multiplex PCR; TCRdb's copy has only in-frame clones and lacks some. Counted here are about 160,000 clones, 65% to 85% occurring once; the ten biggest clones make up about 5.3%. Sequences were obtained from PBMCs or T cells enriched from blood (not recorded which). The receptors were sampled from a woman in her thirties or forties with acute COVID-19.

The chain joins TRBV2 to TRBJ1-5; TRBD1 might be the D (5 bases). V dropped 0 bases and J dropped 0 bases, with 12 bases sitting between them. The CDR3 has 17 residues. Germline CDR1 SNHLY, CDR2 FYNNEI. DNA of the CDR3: TGTGCCAGCAGTGAAGCGCGGGGGACTTTTAGCAATCAGCCCCAGCATTTT. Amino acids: CASSEARGTFSNQPQHF.

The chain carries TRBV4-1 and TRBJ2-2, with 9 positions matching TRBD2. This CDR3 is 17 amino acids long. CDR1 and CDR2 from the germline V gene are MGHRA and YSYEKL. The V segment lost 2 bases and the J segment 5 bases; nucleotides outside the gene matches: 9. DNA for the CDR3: TGCGCCAGCAGCCAACTACCGGCGGGAGGGCCGACCGGGGAGCTGTTTTTT. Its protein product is CASSQLPAGGPTGELFF.

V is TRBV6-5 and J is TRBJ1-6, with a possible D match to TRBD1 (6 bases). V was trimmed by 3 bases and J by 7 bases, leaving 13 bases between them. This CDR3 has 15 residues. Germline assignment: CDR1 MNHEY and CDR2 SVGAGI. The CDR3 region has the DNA TGTGCCAGCAGTTATAGACAGGCCTCCAATTCACCCCTCCACTTT. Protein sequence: CASSYRQASNSPLHF.

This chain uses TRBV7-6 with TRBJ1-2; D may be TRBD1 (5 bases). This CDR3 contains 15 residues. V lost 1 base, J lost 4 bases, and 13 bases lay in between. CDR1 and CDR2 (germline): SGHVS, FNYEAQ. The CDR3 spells CASSLGGRGSYGYTF. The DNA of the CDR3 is TGTGCCAGCAGCTTAGGAGGCCGGGGGTCCTATGGCTACACCTTC. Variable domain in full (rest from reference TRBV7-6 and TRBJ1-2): GAGVSQSPRYKVTKRGQDVALRCDPISGHVSLYWYRQALGQGPEFLTYFNYEAQQDKSGLPNDRFSAERPEGSISTLTIQRTEQRDSAMYRCASSLGGRGSYGYTFGSGTRLTVV.

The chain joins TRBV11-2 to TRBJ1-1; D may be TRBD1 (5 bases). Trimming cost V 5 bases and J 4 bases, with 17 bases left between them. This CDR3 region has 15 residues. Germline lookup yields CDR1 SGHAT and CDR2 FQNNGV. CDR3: CASSRMGLGGTEAFF. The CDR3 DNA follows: TGTGCCAGCAGCCGAATGGGGTTGGGGGGCACTGAAGCTTTCTTT.

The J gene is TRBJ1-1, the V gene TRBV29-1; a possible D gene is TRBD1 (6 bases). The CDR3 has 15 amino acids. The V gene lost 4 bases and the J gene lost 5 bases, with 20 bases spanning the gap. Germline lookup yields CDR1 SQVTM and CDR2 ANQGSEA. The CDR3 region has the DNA TGCAGCGTTGGGCCGACAGGCCGGGAGGAGACTGAAGCTTTCTTT. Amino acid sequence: CSVGPTGREETEAFF.

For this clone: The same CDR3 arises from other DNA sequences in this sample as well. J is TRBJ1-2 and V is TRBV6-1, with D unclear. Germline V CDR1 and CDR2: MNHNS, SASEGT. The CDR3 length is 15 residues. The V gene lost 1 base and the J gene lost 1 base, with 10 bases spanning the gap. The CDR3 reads CASSEDYRVNYGYTF. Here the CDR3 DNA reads TGTGCCAGCAGTGAAGATTACAGAGTTAACTATGGCTACACCTTC.

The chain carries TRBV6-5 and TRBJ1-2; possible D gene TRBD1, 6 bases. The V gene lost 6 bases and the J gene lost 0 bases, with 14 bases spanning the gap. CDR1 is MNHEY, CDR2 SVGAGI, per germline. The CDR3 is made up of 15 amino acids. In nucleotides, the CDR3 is TGTGCCAGCAGGTCCGCAGGGGCGGCTAACTATGGCTACACCTTC. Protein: CASRSAGAANYGYTF.

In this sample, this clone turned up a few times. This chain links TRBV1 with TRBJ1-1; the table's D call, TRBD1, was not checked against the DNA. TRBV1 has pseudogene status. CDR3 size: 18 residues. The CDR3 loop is CTSSQRHRDSRMNTEAFF. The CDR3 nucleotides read TGCACCAGCAGCCAAAGACATCGGGACAGTAGAATGAACACTGAAGCTTTCTTT.

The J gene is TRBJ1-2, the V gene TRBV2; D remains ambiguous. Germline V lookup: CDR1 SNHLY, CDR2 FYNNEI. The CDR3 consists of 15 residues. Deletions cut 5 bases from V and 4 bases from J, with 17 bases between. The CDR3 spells CASSTSLGGVYGYTF. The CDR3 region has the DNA TGTGCCAGCAGTACCTCCCTAGGAGGTGTCTATGGCTACACCTTC.

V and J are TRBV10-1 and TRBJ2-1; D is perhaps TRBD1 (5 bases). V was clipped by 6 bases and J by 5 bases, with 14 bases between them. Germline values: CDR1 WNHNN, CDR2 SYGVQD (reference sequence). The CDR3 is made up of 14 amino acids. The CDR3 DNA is TGCGCCAGCAGCCCGACAGTTTCGAACAATGAGCAGTTCTTC. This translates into CASSPTVSNNEQFF.

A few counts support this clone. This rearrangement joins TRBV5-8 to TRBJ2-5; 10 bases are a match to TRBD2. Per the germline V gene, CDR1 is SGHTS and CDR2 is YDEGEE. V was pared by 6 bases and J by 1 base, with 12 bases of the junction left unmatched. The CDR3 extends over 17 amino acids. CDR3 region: CASTRGTSAARQETQYF. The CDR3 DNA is TGTGCCAGCACCCGAGGGACTAGCGCAGCCCGCCAAGAGACCCAGTACTTC. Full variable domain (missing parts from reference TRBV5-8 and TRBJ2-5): EAGVTQSPTHLIKTRGQQATLRCSPISGHTSVYWYQQALGLGLQFLLWYDEGEERNRGNFPPRFSGRQFPNYSSELNVNALELEDSALYLCASTRGTSAARQETQYFGPGTRLLVL.

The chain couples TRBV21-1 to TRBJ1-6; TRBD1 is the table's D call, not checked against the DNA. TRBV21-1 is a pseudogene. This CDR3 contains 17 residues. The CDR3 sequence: CASSKAPGRGRLSPLHF. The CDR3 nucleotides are TGTGCCAGCAGCAAAGCCCCCGGCAGGGGGCGCTTATCACCCCTCCACTTT.

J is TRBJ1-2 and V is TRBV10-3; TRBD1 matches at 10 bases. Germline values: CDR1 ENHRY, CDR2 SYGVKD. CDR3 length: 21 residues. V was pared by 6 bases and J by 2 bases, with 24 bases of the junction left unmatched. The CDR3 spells CAISGGTGEKYGTTTNYGYTF. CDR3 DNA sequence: TGTGCCATCAGCGGAGGGACAGGGGAGAAGTACGGGACTACTACGAACTATGGCTACACCTTC.

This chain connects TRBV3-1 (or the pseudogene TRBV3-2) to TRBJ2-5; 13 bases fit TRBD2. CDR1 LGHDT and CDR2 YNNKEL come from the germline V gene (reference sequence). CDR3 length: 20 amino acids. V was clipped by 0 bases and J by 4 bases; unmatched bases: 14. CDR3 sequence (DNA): TGTGCCAGCAGCCAAGATTATGTAGGGAGGACTAGCGGGAGAGTAGAGACCCAGTACTTC. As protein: CASSQDYVGRTSGRVETQYF.

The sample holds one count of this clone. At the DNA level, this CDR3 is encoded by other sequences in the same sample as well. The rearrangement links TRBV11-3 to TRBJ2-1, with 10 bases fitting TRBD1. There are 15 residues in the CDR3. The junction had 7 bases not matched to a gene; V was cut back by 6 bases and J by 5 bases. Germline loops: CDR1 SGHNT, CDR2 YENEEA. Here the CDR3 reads CASSFSGTGDNEQFF. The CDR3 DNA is TGTGCCAGCAGTTTCTCCGGGACAGGGGACAATGAGCAGTTCTTC. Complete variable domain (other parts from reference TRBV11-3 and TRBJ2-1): EAGVVQSPRYKIIEKKQPVAFWCNPISGHNTLYWYLQNLGQGPELLIRYENEEAVDDSQLPKDRFSAERLKGVDSTLKIQPAELGDSAVYLCASSFSGTGDNEQFFGPGTRLTVL.

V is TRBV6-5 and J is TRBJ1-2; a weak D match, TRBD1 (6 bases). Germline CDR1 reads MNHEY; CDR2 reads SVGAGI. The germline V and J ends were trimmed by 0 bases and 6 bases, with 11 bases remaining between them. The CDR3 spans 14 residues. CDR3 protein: CASSYSGDINGYTF. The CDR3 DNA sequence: TGTGCCAGCAGTTACTCAGGGGACATTAATGGCTACACCTTC.

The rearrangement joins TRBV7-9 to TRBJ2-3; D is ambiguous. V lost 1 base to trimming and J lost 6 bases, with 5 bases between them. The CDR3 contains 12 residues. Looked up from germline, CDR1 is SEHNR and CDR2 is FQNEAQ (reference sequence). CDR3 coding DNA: TGTGCCAGCAGCTTAGATCTGGATACGCAGTATTTT. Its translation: CASSLDLDTQYF.

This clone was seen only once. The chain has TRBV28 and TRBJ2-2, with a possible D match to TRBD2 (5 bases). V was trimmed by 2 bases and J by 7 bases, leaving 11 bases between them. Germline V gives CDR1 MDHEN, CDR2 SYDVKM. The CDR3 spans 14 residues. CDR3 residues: CASSLRGYDGELFF. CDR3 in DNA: TGTGCCAGCAGTTTAAGAGGGTACGACGGGGAGCTGTTTTTT.

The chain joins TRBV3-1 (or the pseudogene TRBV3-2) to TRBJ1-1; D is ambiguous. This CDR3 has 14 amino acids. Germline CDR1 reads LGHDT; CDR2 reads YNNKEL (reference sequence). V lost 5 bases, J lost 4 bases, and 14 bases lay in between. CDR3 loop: CASSSNLLGTEAFF. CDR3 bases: TGTGCCAGCAGCTCTAACTTACTCGGCACTGAAGCTTTCTTT.